This TCR beta chain was obtained from a study of STAT5B mutations in CD4+ large granular lymphocyte leukemia. The survey-level immunoSEQ assay was used. This table comes from immunoSEQ multiplex PCR, and its TCRdb copy is limited to in-frame clones, with some not included. The sample lists more than 30,000 clones, approximately 76% occurring once. Overall study results and limits: Compared with healthy controls (2/35), patient top clones favored TRBV06 (8/27).

CDR1 is SGHVS, CDR2 FQNEAQ, per germline. This CDR3 spans 13 amino acids. V lost 2 bases and J lost 1, with 3 bases in between. A word on this clone: Antigen: not known.

J is TRBJ1-5 and V is TRBV7-8, with D hard to call. What was sequenced was CD4+ T cells from blood buffy coats. The TCR originated in a human donor in good health. The CDR3 sequence: CASSLWSNQPQHF. The CDR3 DNA reads TGTGCCAGCAGCTTATGGAGCAATCAGCCCCAGCATTTT. Full variable domain (remainder filled in from reference TRBV7-8 and TRBJ1-5): GAGVSQSPRYKVAKRGQDVALRCDPISGHVSLFWYQQALGQGPEFLTYFQNEAQLDKSGLPSDRFFAERPEGSVSTLKIQRTQQEDSAVYLCASSLWSNQPQHFGDGTRLSIL.